These 32 T cell receptor beta chains originate from one sample sequenced in a study of T cell repertoires in ileal Crohn's disease. Clones were read by immunoSEQ multiplex PCR, and TCRdb kept only the in-frame ones, dropping some. The table includes approximately 27,000 clones, about 81% detected once. Sequenced material: ileal tissue. The receptors originated from an adult with Crohn's disease.

V gene TRBV30 combines with J gene TRBJ2-2, with D perhaps TRBD2 (7 bases). This CDR3 is 18 amino acids long. Per the germline V gene, CDR1 is GTSNPN and CDR2 is SVGIG (reference sequence). The V gene lost 0 bases and the J gene lost 0 bases, with 17 bases spanning the gap. The CDR3 loop reads CAWSVRSGGWPNTGELFF. In nucleotides, the CDR3 is TGTGCCTGGAGTGTGAGGTCGGGGGGCTGGCCGAACACCGGGGAGCTGTTTTTT.

Only a few counts were recorded for this clone. V is TRBV7-9 and J is TRBJ1-2; D uncertain. V lost 5 bases and J lost 0, with 13 bases in between. The CDR3 has 15 residues. Germline values: CDR1 SEHNR, CDR2 FQNEAQ (reference sequence). The DNA for the CDR3 is TGTGCCAGCAGCATACCCGTTTGGCCTAACTATGGCTACACCTTC. This codes for CASSIPVWPNYGYTF.

The V call is TRBV30, the J call TRBJ1-5; the D is unclear. From germline, CDR1 is GTSNPN and CDR2 SVGIG (reference sequence). Trimming took off 2 bases at V and 7 bases at J, with 12 bases between the two ends. The CDR3 loop spans 13 amino acids. The CDR3 sequence is CAWSSENRQPQHF. CDR3 bases: TGTGCCTGGAGTTCCGAAAATCGGCAGCCCCAGCATTTT.

The chain combines TRBV5-5 with TRBJ2-7, with TRBD2 matching over 7 bases. Trimming cost V 4 bases and J 2 bases; bases outside gene matches: 9. Per germline, CDR1 SGHKS and CDR2 YYEKEE (reference sequence). This CDR3 region has 15 residues. CDR3 in amino acids: CASSRMAGEPYEQYF. CDR3 nucleotide sequence: TGTGCCAGCAGCCGGATGGCGGGGGAGCCCTACGAGCAGTACTTC.

The rearrangement links TRBV18 to TRBJ1-1; TRBD1 is a possible D gene (6 bases). Germline V gene lookup returns CDR1 KGHSH and CDR2 LQKENI. V was pared by 1 base and J by 4 bases, with 10 bases between. This CDR3 comprises 14 residues. The CDR3 DNA sequence: TGTGCCAGCTCACCACGGGGCAGGGGCACTGAAGCTTTCTTT. Protein: CASSPRGRGTEAFF.

The gene calls are TRBV10-3 and TRBJ1-1, with D unresolved. This CDR3 has 14 amino acids. V shed 6 bases and J shed 4 bases, with 15 bases lying between them. Germline V gene lookup returns CDR1 ENHRY and CDR2 SYGVKD. The CDR3 nucleotides are TGTGCCATCAGCGGCCGGGGAATCGGCACTGAAGCTTTCTTT. Translated, it gives CAISGRGIGTEAFF.

This clone has only one observation. The chain links TRBV19 to TRBJ1-1; the D is unclear. The germline V and J ends were trimmed by 5 bases and 2 bases, with 18 bases remaining between them. Germline CDR1 is LNHDA and CDR2 is SQIVND (reference sequence). The length of the CDR3 is 16 residues. The CDR3 coding sequence is TGTGCCAGTAGTCTTCATGGTCGGGGAAGTAACACTGAAGCTTTCTTT. Amino acid sequence: CASSLHGRGSNTEAFF.

This clone showed up just a few times. The J gene is TRBJ1-2, the V gene TRBV5-1, with TRBD1 identical over 8 bases. CDR1 is SGHRS and CDR2 is YFSETQ in the germline V gene. This CDR3 is built from 14 residues. The V gene end was trimmed by 4 bases and the J gene end by 4 bases; junction bases not matched to a gene: 6. CDR3 in amino acids: CASSDGQGSYGYTF. The CDR3 DNA sequence: TGCGCCAGCAGCGATGGACAGGGAAGCTATGGCTACACCTTC.

In this sample, this clone turned up once. The J gene is TRBJ2-3, the V gene TRBV7-7, with D possibly TRBD2 on 6 matching bases. The CDR3 totals 15 residues. V was trimmed by 5 bases and J by 0 bases, leaving 12 bases between them. CDR1 and CDR2 from the germline V gene are SSHAT and FNYEAQ (reference sequence). CDR3 bases: TGTGCCAGCAGCCCGGTACTAGCAAGCACAGATACGCAGTATTTT. It translates to CASSPVLASTDTQYF.

This clone was counted a single time. This chain links TRBV11-3 with TRBJ2-2; 11 nucleotides match TRBD2. CDR3 length: 18 amino acids. The J segment lost 4 bases and the V segment lost 5 bases, leaving 12 bases of the junction unmatched. CDR1 and CDR2 (germline): SGHNT, YENEEA. The CDR3 here is CASSVRSGGAGITGELFF. The CDR3 DNA follows: TGTGCCAGCAGCGTTCGTAGCGGGGGGGCCGGAATCACCGGGGAGCTGTTTTTT.

This chain connects TRBV9 to TRBJ1-1; TRBD1 aligns across 7 bases. Germline CDR1 is SGDLS and CDR2 is YYNGEE. The ends lost 3 bases at V and 4 bases at J; junction bases unmatched: 6. The CDR3 runs to 14 residues. The CDR3 DNA is TGTGCCAGCAGCGGGAGACAGGGATTCACTGAAGCTTTCTTT. Residues: CASSGRQGFTEAFF.

In its sample, this clone was seen once. The chain has TRBV18 and TRBJ2-3; 10 nucleotides match TRBD1. Germline V gives CDR1 KGHSH, CDR2 LQKENI. The CDR3 covers 14 residues. Trimming at V came to 3 bases and at J to 3 bases, leaving 0 bases not matched to a gene. The chain's CDR3 is CASSPDRGTDTQYF. The CDR3, as DNA: TGTGCCAGCTCACCGGACAGGGGGACAGATACGCAGTATTTT.

The table lists this clone with a count of one. This chain connects TRBV5-4 to TRBJ1-2; weak D call: TRBD1 (6 bases). Looked up from germline, CDR1 is SGHNT and CDR2 is YYREEE (reference sequence). The CDR3 has 15 amino acids. The germline V and J ends were trimmed by 6 bases and 5 bases, with 20 bases remaining between them. The CDR3 DNA sequence: TGTGCCAGCATAAACAGGGAAGCCTTTAGGTATGGCTACACCTTC. Its protein product is CASINREAFRYGYTF.

The V call is TRBV2, the J call TRBJ2-3; 8 nucleotides agree with TRBD1. The CDR3 has 15 residues. Trimming at V came to 4 bases and at J to 5 bases, leaving 8 bases not matched to a gene. Germline CDR1 SNHLY, CDR2 FYNNEI. The CDR3 nucleotides read TGTGCCAGCAGTGTATCAGGGGGCGCGGAAGATACGCAGTATTTT. Protein sequence: CASSVSGGAEDTQYF.

CDR3 sequence reads: CASSAQGFPGNTIYF. In DNA form, the CDR3 reads TGTGCCAGCAGTGCGCAGGGTTTTCCTGGAAACACCATATATTTT. This chain connects TRBV27 to TRBJ1-3; TRBD1 might be the D (5 bases). V shed 5 bases and J shed 2 bases, with 13 bases lying between them. CDR1 and CDR2 from the germline V gene are MNHEY and SMNVEV (reference sequence). The CDR3 sequence is 15 residues long.

The chain links TRBV7-9 to TRBJ1-3; tentatively, D is TRBD1 (6 bases). CDR1 is SEHNR and CDR2 is FQNEAQ in the germline V gene (reference sequence). V was clipped by 7 bases and J by 6 bases, with 28 bases between them. This CDR3 comprises 18 residues. The CDR3 DNA follows: TGTGCCAGCAACCGGCGGGCAGGGGCGCCCCATAACGAAAACACCATATATTTT. It codes for CASNRRAGAPHNENTIYF.

V and J are TRBV7-9 and TRBJ1-1; D not certain. CDR1 is SEHNR, CDR2 FQNEAQ, per germline (reference sequence). The CDR3 is made up of 15 amino acids. Between the trimmed V and J ends, which lost 6 bases and 3 bases, there was a span of 17 bases. CDR3 nucleotide sequence: TGTGCCAGCAGTCAACTTGGAGTCGGCGACACTGAAGCTTTCTTT. Translating it yields CASSQLGVGDTEAFF.

DNA of the CDR3: TGTGCCTGGATCTCAGGCTTTGGCTACACCTTC. Residues: CAWISGFGYTF. This chain connects TRBV30 to TRBJ1-2; D ambiguous. Between the trimmed V and J ends, which lost 4 bases and 7 bases, there was a span of 10 bases. Germline V gives CDR1 GTSNPN, CDR2 SVGIG (reference sequence). The CDR3 sequence is 11 residues long.

The chain links TRBV27 to TRBJ2-5; 11 nucleotides align to TRBD1. Germline values: CDR1 MNHEY, CDR2 SMNVEV (reference sequence). This CDR3 spans 15 amino acids. Unmatched junction bases numbered 7, after V lost 5 bases and J lost 5 bases. CDR3: CASSVGQGVWETQYF. In DNA form, the CDR3 reads TGTGCCAGCAGTGTGGGACAGGGGGTATGGGAGACCCAGTACTTC.

The chain has TRBV27 and TRBJ1-4; possible D gene TRBD1, 5 bases. The germline V gene has CDR1 MNHEY and CDR2 SMNVEV (reference sequence). The ends were cut back, 6 bases at V and 3 bases at J, with 14 bases in the middle. The CDR3 is 15 amino acids. The CDR3 nucleotides read TGTGCCAGCAGCTCCTTTGGGACTCCTAATGAAAAACTGTTTTTT. Protein: CASSSFGTPNEKLFF.

This clone came up once. The chain recombines TRBV10-2 with TRBJ2-5, with 8 bases identical to TRBD1. The tail of the sequence fits TRBJ2-7 better, so the J call may be wrong. This CDR3 region has 14 residues. In germline, CDR1 is WSHSY, CDR2 SAAADI. CDR3 nucleotide sequence: TGCGCCAGCAACCCGGGACAGGAGTACTACGAGCAGTACTTC. Its translation is CASNPGQEYYEQYF.

The V gene is TRBV5-1, the J gene TRBJ1-2; D is unclear. Germline loops: CDR1 SGHRS, CDR2 YFSETQ. With 1 base removed from V and 4 bases from J, the gap between germline ends came to 8 bases. The CDR3 extends over 13 amino acids. The CDR3 coding sequence is TGCGCCAGCAGCTTGTCAGTAAGCTATGGCTACACCTTC. Translating it yields CASSLSVSYGYTF.

This clone was found once. The chain combines TRBV11-2 with TRBJ1-2, with D perhaps TRBD1 (5 bases). V lost 1 base and J 4 bases, leaving 13 bases between the germline ends. Germline V gene sequence: CDR1 SGHAT, CDR2 FQNNGV. The CDR3 is 15 residues long. The CDR3 loop reads CASSLVGRERYGYTF. The CDR3 DNA sequence: TGTGCCAGCAGCTTAGTGGGCAGGGAACGCTATGGCTACACCTTC. The variable domain in full, with the rest retrieved from reference TRBV11-2 and TRBJ1-2, is EAGVAQSPRYKIIEKRQSVAFWCNPISGHATLYWYQQILGQGPKLLIQFQNNGVVDDSQLPKDRFSAERLKGVDSTLKIQPAKLEDSAVYLCASSLVGRERYGYTFGSGTRLTVV.

The CDR3 reads CASSHVRTGADYNSPLHF. The CDR3 bases are TGCGCCAGCAGCCACGTAAGGACAGGGGCAGACTATAATTCACCCCTCCACTTT. The V and J genes are TRBV5-1 and TRBJ1-6, with TRBD1 identical over 9 bases. Trimming took 4 bases from V and 3 from J; bases not matched to a gene: 11. This CDR3 comprises 18 residues. Germline V gene sequence: CDR1 SGHRS, CDR2 YFSETQ.

The chain uses TRBV4-1 and TRBJ2-5, with a tentative D call TRBD1 (6 bases). Germline-derived CDR1 and CDR2 are MGHRA and YSYEKL. This CDR3 has 14 amino acids. V gave up 3 bases and J gave up 4 bases, with 12 bases separating them. The DNA for the CDR3 is TGCGCCAGCAGCCAGATCAGGGGTCGAGAGACCCAGTACTTC. It specifies CASSQIRGRETQYF.

The J gene is TRBJ1-1, the V gene TRBV6-6; 7 bases are shared with TRBD1. The ends lost 6 bases at V and 0 bases at J; junction bases unmatched: 4. Germline CDR1 and CDR2: MNHNY and SVGAGI (reference sequence). This CDR3 comprises 14 residues. This CDR3 is CASRTGWLNTEAFF. The CDR3 nucleotides read TGTGCCAGCAGGACAGGGTGGCTGAACACTGAAGCTTTCTTT.

This chain connects TRBV7-9 to TRBJ2-7, with TRBD2 as a possible D gene (5 bases). There are 15 residues in the CDR3. Germline V gene data show CDR1 as SEHNR and CDR2 as FQNEAQ (reference sequence). The V end was cut by 1 base, the J end by 5 bases, with 15 bases between. In DNA, the CDR3 is TGTGCCAGCAGCTTAGGGGCGGGTAGGTTCAACGAGCAGTACTTC. Translating it yields CASSLGAGRFNEQYF.

This clone was detected only a few times. This chain links TRBV6-6 with TRBJ2-7; 10 bases align to TRBD1. The CDR3 consists of 15 residues. Germline loops: CDR1 MNHNY, CDR2 SVGAGI (reference sequence). With V trimmed by 5 bases and J by 2 bases, 6 bases remained unmatched. This CDR3 is CASSREGQGPYEQYF. The CDR3, as DNA: TGTGCCAGCAGTCGCGAGGGACAGGGGCCCTACGAGCAGTACTTC.

The gene calls are TRBV5-1 and TRBJ1-2; TRBD1 is a possible D gene (5 bases). Germline lookup yields CDR1 SGHRS and CDR2 YFSETQ. There are 14 residues in the CDR3. Trimming took 0 bases from V and 8 from J, leaving 14 bases between them. The CDR3 DNA sequence: TGCGCCAGCAGCTTGGGGGGCAACTCGGAGGGCTACACCTTC. It translates to CASSLGGNSEGYTF. The variable domain in full, completed from reference TRBV5-1 and TRBJ1-2, reads KAGVTQTPRYLIKTRGQQVTLSCSPISGHRSVSWYQQTPGQGLQFLFEYFSETQRNKGNFPGRFSGRQFSNSRSEMNVSTLELGDSALYLCASSLGGNSEGYTFGSGTRLTVV.

This clone occurred a few times. The chain recombines TRBV10-2 with TRBJ1-1, with D perhaps TRBD1 (6 bases). Trimming removed 6 bases at V and 1 base at J, with 15 bases between. The germline gives CDR1 WSHSY, CDR2 SAAADI. There are 15 residues in the CDR3. Here the CDR3 reads CASRGSGQTNTEAFF. CDR3 nucleotide sequence: TGCGCCAGCAGAGGGTCTGGACAGACGAACACTGAAGCTTTCTTT.

The V gene is TRBV7-9, the J gene TRBJ2-7; D possibly corresponds to TRBD1 (6 bases). The length of the CDR3 is 13 residues. Trimming stripped 6 bases from V and 0 bases from J, with 9 bases between. Germline lookup yields CDR1 SEHNR and CDR2 FQNEAQ (reference sequence). CDR3 sequence: CASRDSLSYEQYF. DNA for the CDR3: TGTGCCAGCAGGGACAGTCTCTCCTACGAGCAGTACTTC. Full variable domain (remainder filled in from reference TRBV7-9 and TRBJ2-7): DTGVSQNPRHKITKRGQNVTFRCDPISEHNRLYWYRQTLGQGPEFLTYFQNEAQLEKSRLLSDRFSAERPKGSFSTLEIQRTEQGDSAMYLCASRDSLSYEQYFGPGTRLTVT.

The chain employs TRBV2 and TRBJ1-5; 7 bases are a match to TRBD1. The CDR3 has 13 amino acids. Germline V gene lookup returns CDR1 SNHLY and CDR2 FYNNEI. V gave up 7 bases and J gave up 4 bases; unmatched junction bases: 4. The CDR3 reads CASTVQGNQPQHF. The CDR3 nucleotides read TGTGCCAGCACAGTACAGGGGAATCAGCCCCAGCATTTT.